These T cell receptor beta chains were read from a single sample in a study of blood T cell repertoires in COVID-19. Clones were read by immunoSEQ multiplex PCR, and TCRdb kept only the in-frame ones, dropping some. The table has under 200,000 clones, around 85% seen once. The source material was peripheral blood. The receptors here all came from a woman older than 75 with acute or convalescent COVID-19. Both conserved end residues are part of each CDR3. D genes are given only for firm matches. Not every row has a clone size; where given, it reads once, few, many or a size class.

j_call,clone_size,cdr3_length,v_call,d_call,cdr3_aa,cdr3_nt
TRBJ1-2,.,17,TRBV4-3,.,CASSQEKGSGSGGGYTF,TGCGCCAGCAGCCAAGAAAAGGGCTCGGGTAGCGGGGGTGGCTACACCTTC
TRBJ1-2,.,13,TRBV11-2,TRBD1,CASSLDRGNGYTF,TGTGCCAGCAGCTTGGACAGGGGGAACGGCTACACCTTC
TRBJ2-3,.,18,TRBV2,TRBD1,CASTREGARASSTDTQYF,TGTGCCAGCACCAGAGAGGGGGCAAGGGCTAGCAGCACAGATACGCAGTATTTT
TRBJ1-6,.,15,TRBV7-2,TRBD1,CASTPLGDRGSPLHF,TGTGCCAGCACCCCCCTGGGGGACAGGGGTTCACCCCTCCACTTT
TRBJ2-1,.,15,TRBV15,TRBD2,CATSRGTSGSFEQFF,TGTGCCACCAGCAGAGGGACTAGCGGGAGTTTTGAGCAGTTCTTC
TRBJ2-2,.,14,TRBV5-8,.,CASSFGGNTGELFF,TGTGCCAGCAGCTTTGGCGGGAACACCGGGGAGCTGTTTTTT
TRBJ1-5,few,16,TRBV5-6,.,CASSSNLFRRVQPQHF,TGTGCCAGCAGCTCCAATCTATTCCGGCGGGTTCAGCCCCAGCATTTT
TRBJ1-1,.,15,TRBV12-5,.,CASGLVGVESTEAFF,TGTGCTAGTGGTTTGGTAGGAGTGGAGAGCACTGAAGCTTTCTTT
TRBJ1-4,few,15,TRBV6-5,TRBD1,CASTDRGLSNEKLFF,TGTGCCAGCACGGACAGGGGACTCTCTAATGAAAAACTGTTTTTT
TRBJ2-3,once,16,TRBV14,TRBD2,CASSFASGSSTDTQYF,TGTGCCAGCAGTTTCGCTAGCGGGAGTAGCACAGATACGCAGTATTTT
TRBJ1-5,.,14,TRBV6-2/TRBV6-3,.,CASSHGGGNQPQHF,TGTGCCAGCAGTCACGGGGGGGGGAATCAGCCCCAGCATTTT
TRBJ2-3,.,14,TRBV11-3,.,CASSLVGEADTQYF,TGTGCCAGCAGCTTAGTAGGGGAAGCAGATACGCAGTATTTT
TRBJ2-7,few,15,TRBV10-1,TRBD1,CASSGGTDYPYEQYF,TGCGCCAGCAGTGGAGGGACAGACTACCCCTACGAGCAGTACTTC
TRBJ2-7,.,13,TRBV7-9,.,CASSLRQGYEQYF,TGTGCCAGCAGCTTACGGCAGGGGTACGAGCAGTACTTC
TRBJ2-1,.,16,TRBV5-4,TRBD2,CASSPGGAGGYNEQFF,TGTGCCAGCAGCCCTGGTGGAGCGGGAGGGTACAATGAGCAGTTCTTC
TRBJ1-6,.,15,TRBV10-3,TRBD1,CAISGDRPYNSPLHF,TGTGCCATCAGTGGGGACAGGCCGTATAATTCACCCCTCCACTTT
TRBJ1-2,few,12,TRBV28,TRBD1,CASRRGRDGYTF,TGTGCCAGCAGAAGGGGGCGGGATGGCTACACCTTC
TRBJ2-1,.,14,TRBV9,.,CASSVGGDYNEQFF,TGTGCCAGCAGCGTAGGGGGGGACTACAATGAGCAGTTCTTC
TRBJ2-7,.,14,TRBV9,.,CASSVLSWSSEQYF,TGTGCCAGCAGCGTCCTGAGTTGGTCTTCCGAGCAGTACTTC
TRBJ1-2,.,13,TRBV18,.,CASSPATPGGYTF,TGTGCCAGCTCACCAGCTACACCGGGAGGCTACACCTTC
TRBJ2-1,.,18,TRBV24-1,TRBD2,CATSDPGTSGSPHNEQFF,TGTGCCACCAGTGATCCTGGGACTAGCGGGAGTCCCCACAATGAGCAGTTCTTC
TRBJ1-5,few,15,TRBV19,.,CASSMGSGSGQPQHF,TGTGCCAGTAGTATGGGGTCGGGATCAGGACAGCCCCAGCATTTT
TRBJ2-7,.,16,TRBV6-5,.,CASSYSRGTLSYEQYF,TGTGCCAGCAGTTACTCGAGGGGGACACTTTCCTACGAGCAGTACTTC
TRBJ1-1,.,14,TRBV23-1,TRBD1,CASSLPGQVIEAFF,TGCGCCAGCAGTCTACCGGGACAGGTTATTGAAGCTTTCTTT
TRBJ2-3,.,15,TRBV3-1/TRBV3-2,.,CASSQGLSPADTQYF,TGTGCCAGCAGCCAGGGACTCTCCCCCGCAGATACGCAGTATTTT